The clone carrying this TCR beta chain was seen only once. As yet, its antigen is unknown. This sample is part of a study of T cell repertoires in cytomegalovirus infection. Study-level points and caveats: The ex vivo response showed dominance by HLA-C-restricted CMV-specific TCR beta clonotypes.

Each CDR3 protein is one row after TCRdb ran MiXCR on the reads. The sample holds 900,000 to 950,000 distinct CDR3 sequences, around 30% seen once. With 3 bases removed from V and 3 bases from J, the gap between germline ends came to 11 bases. The CDR3 length is 15 residues. This sequence was found in a human donor in good health (CMV status not recorded). Some clones in this sample may be carry-over from other donors' samples. The V and J genes are TRBV12-3 or TRBV12-4 and TRBJ2-2; D is unclear. Sequencing used cultured CD8+ T cells from PBMCs, obtained from culture after CMV antigen stimulation. The CDR3 DNA sequence: TGTGCCAGCAGTTTCTTAGTCCAGTACACCGGGGAGCTGTTTTTT. Translated, it gives CASSFLVQYTGELFF.